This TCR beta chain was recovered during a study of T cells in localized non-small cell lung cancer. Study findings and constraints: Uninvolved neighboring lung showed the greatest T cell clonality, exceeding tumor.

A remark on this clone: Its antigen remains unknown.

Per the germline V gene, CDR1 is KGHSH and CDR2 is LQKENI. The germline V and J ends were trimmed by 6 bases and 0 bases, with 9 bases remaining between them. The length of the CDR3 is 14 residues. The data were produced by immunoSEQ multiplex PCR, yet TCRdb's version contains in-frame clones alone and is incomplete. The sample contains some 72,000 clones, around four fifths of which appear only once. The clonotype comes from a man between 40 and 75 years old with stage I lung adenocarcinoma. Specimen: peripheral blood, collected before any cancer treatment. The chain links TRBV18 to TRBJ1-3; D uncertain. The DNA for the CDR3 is TGTGCCAGCTCGACCGGGAACTCTGGAAACACCATATATTTT. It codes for CASSTGNSGNTIYF.